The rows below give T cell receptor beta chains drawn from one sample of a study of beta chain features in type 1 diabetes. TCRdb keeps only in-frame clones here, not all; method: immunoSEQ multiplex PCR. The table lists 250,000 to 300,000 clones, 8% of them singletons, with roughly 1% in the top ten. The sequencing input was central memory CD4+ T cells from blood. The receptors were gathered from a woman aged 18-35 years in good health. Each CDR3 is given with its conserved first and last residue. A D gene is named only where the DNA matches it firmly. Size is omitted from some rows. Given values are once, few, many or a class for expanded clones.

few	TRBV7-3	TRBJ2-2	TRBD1	TGTGCCAGCAGCTACCCGGGACAGGGGACCGGGGAGCTGTTTTTT	CASSYPGQGTGELFF
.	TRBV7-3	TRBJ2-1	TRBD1	TGTGCCAGCAGCCACAACCGGGACAGGGGGTTCTATGAGCAGTTCTTC	CASSHNRDRGFYEQFF
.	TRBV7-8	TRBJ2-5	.	TGTGCCAGCAGCCAGAAGATCCAGACCCAGTACTTC	CASSQKIQTQYF
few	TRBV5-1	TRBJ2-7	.	TGCGCCAGCAACCGACAGGGAGGGACCTACGAGCAGTACTTC	CASNRQGGTYEQYF
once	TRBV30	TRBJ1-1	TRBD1	TGTGCCTGGAGCCGACAGGGGGCGAATCTGAACACTGAAGCTTTCTTT	CAWSRQGANLNTEAFF
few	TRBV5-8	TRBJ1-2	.	TGTGCCAGCAGCTTGAAAGGTTTCAACAACACCTTC	CASSLKGFNNTF
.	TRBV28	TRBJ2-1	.	TGTGCCAGCAGTTTATATGGGACGTCCTCCTACAATGAGCAGTTCTTC	CASSLYGTSSYNEQFF
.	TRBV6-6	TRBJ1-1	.	TGTGCCAGCAGTTACTCGACGTCTGAAGCTTTCTTT	CASSYSTSEAFF
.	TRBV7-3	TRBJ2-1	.	TGTGCCAGCAGCCCTGACCGGCATGTTGAGCAGTTCTTC	CASSPDRHVEQFF
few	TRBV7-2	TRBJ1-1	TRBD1	TGTGCCAGCAGCTTAGTCCGGACAGGGGGTAACACTGAAGCTTTCTTT	CASSLVRTGGNTEAFF
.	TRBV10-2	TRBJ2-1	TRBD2	TGCGCCACCGAACTAGCGGGGGGAGACAATGAGCAGTTCTTC	CATELAGGDNEQFF
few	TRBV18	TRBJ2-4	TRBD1	TGTGCCAGCTCTAGGGGGCCCGGAAACATTCAGTACTTC	CASSRGPGNIQYF
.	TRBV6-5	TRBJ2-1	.	TGTGCCAGCAAGGGACGGCGCTCCTACAATGAGCAGTTCTTC	CASKGRRSYNEQFF
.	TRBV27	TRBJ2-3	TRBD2	TGTGCCAGCAGTTTAGGGGCGGGGAGGGCAGGGCTCTCAGATACGCAGTATTTT	CASSLGAGRAGLSDTQYF
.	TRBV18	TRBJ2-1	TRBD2	TGTGCCAGCTCCCTAATCGCACTAGCGGGGGAGCAGTTCTTC	CASSLIALAGEQFF
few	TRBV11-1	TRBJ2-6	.	TGTGCCAGCAGCTCCACCAGCTGGGCCAACGTCCTGACTTTC	CASSSTSWANVLTF
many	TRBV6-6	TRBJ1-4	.	TGTGCCAGCAGCCTTCCAGGGGATGAAAAACTGTTTTTT	CASSLPGDEKLFF
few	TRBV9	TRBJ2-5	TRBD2	TGTGCCAGCAGCGTCATGATTAGCGGGAACCAAGAGACCCAGTACTTC	CASSVMISGNQETQYF
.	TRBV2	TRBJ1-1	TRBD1	TGTGCCTCTCGACAGGGGAGTAACACTGAAGCTTTCTTT	CASRQGSNTEAFF
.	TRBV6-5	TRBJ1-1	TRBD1	TGTGCCAGCAGCACAGGGGGCGGAAAAACTGAAGCTTTCTTT	CASSTGGGKTEAFF
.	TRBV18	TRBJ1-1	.	TGTGCCAGCTCACCTACGGCAAACACTGAAGCTTTCTTT	CASSPTANTEAFF
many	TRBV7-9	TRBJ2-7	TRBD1	TGTGCCAGCAGCGCGACAGGGGCCGAGCAGTACTTC	CASSATGAEQYF
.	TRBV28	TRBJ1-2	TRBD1	TGTGCCAGCAGTCCAAGGGACAGGGGAAGCTATGGCTACACCTTC	CASSPRDRGSYGYTF
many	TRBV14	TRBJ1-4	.	TGTGCCAGCAGCCAAGCATGGGGAGGGAGAAATGAAAAACTGTTTTTT	CASSQAWGGRNEKLFF
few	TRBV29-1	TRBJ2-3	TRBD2	TGCAGCGTTGAAGGGGAGCGGGGGGGCAGCACAGATACGCAGTATTTT	CSVEGERGGSTDTQYF
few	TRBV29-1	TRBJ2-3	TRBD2	TGCAGCGTTGTAAGACTAGCGGGAGTAGGAGATACGCAGTATTTT	CSVVRLAGVGDTQYF
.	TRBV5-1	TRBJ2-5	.	TGCGCCAGCAGCTTGGCCGAGGGCCGGGAGACCCAGTACTTC	CASSLAEGRETQYF
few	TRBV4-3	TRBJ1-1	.	TGCGCCAGCAGCCAAGATGTACAGAACACTGAAGCTTTCTTT	CASSQDVQNTEAFF
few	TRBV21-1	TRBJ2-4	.	TGTGCCAGCAGCGAAAACCGACAGGACCTAGCCAAAAACATTCAGTACTTC	CASSENRQDLAKNIQYF
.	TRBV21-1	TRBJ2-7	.	TGTGCCAACCAGCCAGCGGGAGTAACATACGAGCAGTACTTC	CANQPAGVTYEQYF
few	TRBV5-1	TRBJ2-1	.	TGCGCCAGCAGCTTGGCGGCAGGGCGGTTCGATGAGCAGTTCTTC	CASSLAAGRFDEQFF
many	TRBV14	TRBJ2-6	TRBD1	TGTGCCAGCAGCCCGGGACAGGGGAGAGGTGGGGCCAACGTCCTGACTTTC	CASSPGQGRGGANVLTF
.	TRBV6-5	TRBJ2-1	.	TGTGCCAGCCCTCGGGGGGACACCTACAATGAGCAGTTCTTC	CASPRGDTYNEQFF
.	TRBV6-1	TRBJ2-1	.	TGTGCCAGCAGTGAAGCGGGTCGCTCCTACAATGAGCAGTTCTTC	CASSEAGRSYNEQFF
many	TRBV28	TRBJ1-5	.	TGTGCCAGCAGTCCGATATCCGGGGGTCAGCCCCAGCATTTT	CASSPISGGQPQHF
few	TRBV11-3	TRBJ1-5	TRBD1	TGTGCCAGCAGCTTAGAGTCGGGGAGAGACAGGGCCTTCGATCAGCCCCAGCATTTT	CASSLESGRDRAFDQPQHF
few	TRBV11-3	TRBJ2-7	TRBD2	TGTGCCAGCAGCTCCGGGAGCGGGAGATCCGAGCAGTACTTC	CASSSGSGRSEQYF
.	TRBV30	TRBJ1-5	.	TGTGCCTGGAGTGTTCAAGATCAGCCCCAGCATTTT	CAWSVQDQPQHF
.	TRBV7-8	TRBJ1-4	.	TGTGCCAGCAGCTTAGACGGGTCCAGGGGTGAAAAACTGTTTTTT	CASSLDGSRGEKLFF
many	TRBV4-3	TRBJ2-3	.	TGCGCCAGCAGCCAAGATGCGGCAGGCACAGATACGCAGTATTTT	CASSQDAAGTDTQYF
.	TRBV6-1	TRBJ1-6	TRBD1	TGTGCCAGCAGTCTACAGGGGGCAAATAATTCACCCCTCCACTTT	CASSLQGANNSPLHF
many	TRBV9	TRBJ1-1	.	TGTGCCAGCAGCGTAGGGCCGGAGATGGAAGCTTTCTTT	CASSVGPEMEAFF
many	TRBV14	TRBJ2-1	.	TGTGCCAGCAGCCCAACTAGGAACCATGAGCAGTTCTTC	CASSPTRNHEQFF
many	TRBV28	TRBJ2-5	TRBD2	TGTGCCAGCAGTTCAACAGCGGGGCCGCAAGAGACCCAGTACTTC	CASSSTAGPQETQYF
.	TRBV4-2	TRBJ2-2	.	TGTGCCAGCAGCCTCCCCCCCGGGGAGCTGTTTTTT	CASSLPPGELFF
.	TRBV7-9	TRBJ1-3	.	TGTGCCAGCAGTTCAGACAGGAGCTCTGGAAACACCATATATTTT	CASSSDRSSGNTIYF
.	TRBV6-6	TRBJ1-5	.	TGTGCCAGCAGTTACCATACAGGGAAGGATCAGCCCCAGCATTTT	CASSYHTGKDQPQHF
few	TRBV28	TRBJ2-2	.	TGTGCCAGCAGTTCGAACACCGGGGAGCTGTTTTTT	CASSSNTGELFF
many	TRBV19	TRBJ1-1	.	TGTGCCAGTAGTCCTCGTGGTTACACTGAAGCTTTCTTT	CASSPRGYTEAFF
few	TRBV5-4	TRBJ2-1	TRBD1	TGTGCCAGCAGCTTCCCGCGACAGGGGAATGAGCAGTTCTTC	CASSFPRQGNEQFF